This T cell receptor beta chain originates from a study of blood T cell repertoires in COVID-19. TCRdb's copy holds only in-frame clones and misses some; the assay was immunoSEQ multiplex PCR. The table has fewer than 150,000 clones, roughly 86% seen once. V was pared by 0 bases and J by 4 bases, with 3 bases between. The CDR3 length is 13 residues. Germline values: CDR1 SGHAT, CDR2 FQNNGV. The chain combines TRBV11-2 with TRBJ2-2; no clear D gene. Sequencing used peripheral blood. The receptor was derived from a woman aged 60-75 years with acute or convalescent COVID-19. The CDR3 spells CASSLDFTGELFF. CDR3 DNA sequence: TGTGCCAGCAGCTTAGACTTCACCGGGGAGCTGTTTTTT.